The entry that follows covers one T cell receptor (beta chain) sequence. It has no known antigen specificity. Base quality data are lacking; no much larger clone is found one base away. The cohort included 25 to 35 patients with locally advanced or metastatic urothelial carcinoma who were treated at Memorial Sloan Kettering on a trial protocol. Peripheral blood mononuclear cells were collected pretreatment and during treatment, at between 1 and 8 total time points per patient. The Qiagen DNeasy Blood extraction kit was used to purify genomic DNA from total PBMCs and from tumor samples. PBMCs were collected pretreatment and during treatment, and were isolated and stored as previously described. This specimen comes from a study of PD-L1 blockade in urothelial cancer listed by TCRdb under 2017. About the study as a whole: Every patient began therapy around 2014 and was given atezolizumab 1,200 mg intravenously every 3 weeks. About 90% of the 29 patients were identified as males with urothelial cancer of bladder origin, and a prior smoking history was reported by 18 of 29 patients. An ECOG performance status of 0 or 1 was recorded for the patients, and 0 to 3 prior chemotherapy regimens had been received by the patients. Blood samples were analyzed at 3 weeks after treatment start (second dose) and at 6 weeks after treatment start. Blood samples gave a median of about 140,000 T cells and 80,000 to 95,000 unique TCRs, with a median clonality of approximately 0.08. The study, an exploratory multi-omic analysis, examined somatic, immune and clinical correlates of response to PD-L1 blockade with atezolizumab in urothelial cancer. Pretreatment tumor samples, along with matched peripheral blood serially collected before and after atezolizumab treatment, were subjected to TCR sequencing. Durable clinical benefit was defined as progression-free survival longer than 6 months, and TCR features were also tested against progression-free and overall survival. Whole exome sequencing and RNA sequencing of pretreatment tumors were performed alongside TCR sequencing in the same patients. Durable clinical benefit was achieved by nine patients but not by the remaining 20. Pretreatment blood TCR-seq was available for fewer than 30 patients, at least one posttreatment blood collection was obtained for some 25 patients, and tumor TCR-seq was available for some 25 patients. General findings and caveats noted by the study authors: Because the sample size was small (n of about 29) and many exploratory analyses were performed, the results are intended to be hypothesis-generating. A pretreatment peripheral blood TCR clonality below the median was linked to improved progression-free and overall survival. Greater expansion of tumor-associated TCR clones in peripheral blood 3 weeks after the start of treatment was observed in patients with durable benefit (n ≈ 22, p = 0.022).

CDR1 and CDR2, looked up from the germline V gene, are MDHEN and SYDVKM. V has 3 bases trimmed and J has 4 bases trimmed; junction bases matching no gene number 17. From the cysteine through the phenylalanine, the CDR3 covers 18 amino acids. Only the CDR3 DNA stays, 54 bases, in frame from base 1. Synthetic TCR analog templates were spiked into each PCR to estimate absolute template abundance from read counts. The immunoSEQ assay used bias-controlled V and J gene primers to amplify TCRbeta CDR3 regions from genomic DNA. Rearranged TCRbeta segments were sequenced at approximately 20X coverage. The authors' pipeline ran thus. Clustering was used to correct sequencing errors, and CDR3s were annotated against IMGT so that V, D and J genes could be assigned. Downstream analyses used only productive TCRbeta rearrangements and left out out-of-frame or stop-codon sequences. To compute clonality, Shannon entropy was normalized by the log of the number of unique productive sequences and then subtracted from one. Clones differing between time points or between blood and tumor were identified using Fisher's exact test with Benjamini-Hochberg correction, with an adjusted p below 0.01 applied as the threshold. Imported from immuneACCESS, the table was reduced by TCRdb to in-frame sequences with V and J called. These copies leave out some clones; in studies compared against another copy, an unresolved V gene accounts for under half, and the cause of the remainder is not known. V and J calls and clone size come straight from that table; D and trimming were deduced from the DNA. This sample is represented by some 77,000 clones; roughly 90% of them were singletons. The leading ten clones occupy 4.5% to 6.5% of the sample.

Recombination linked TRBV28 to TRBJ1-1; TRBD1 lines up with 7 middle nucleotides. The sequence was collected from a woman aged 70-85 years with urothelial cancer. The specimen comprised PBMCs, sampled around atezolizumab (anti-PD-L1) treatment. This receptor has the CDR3 CASSFRLGKGGRGTEAFF. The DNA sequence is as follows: TGTGCCAGCAGTTTCCGCCTCGGGAAAGGGGGCCGGGGCACTGAAGCTTTCTTT.